Given below is one T cell receptor beta chain in context. This clonotype appeared many times. No cognate antigen has been identified for it. Qualities for individual bases were not recorded, and no much larger clone is one base off. The label giving this sample's time point can be read as: patch test 2, 6 weeks after DPC sensitization. Interpreted using the paper, the treatment or condition label stands for: therapeutic diphenylcyclopropenone sensitization with weekly scalp DPC. At each patch-test visit, blood was drawn before the patch test was applied. Eligible patients were aged 18 to 70, diagnosed with alopecia, deemed suitable for DPC therapy, and excluded if pregnant. Total RNA was extracted from unfractionated whole blood that had been collected in Tempus Blood RNA tubes. The data derive from a study of human T cells and chemical hapten exposure (dated by TCRdb to the early 2020s). Study-level background: For sensitization, 2% DPC in acetone was applied to a 2 cm by 2 cm area of upper inner arm skin. Weekly therapeutic DPC doses were additionally applied to the scalp of patients throughout the roughly 23-week study period. Patch testing was performed on the upper back with Finn chambers containing 0.01% DPC, and the patch tests were scored after 6 days according to International Contact Dermatitis Research Group standards. Most of the patients in the cohort were female, and the cohort covered alopecia areata with under or over 50% scalp involvement, alopecia totalis and alopecia universalis. The libraries were sequenced as a pool, and the TCR yield per sample differed mostly because of small variations in library volumes within the pool. Peripheral blood TCR repertoire changes were tracked in vivo in alopecia patients during primary and secondary sensitization to the hapten diphenylcyclopropenone (DPC). Blood was sampled from patients pre-sensitization (week 0) and at 2, 6 and about 24 weeks after DPC sensitization. Around 29 alopecia patients provided blood for TCR sequencing at one to four time points (pre-sensitization, 2, 6 and 24 weeks).

The receptor library was made with RACE. The sample was run on a NextSeq 500. Library preparation attached unique molecular identifiers to individual cDNA molecules for quantitative, reproducible TCR counting. From each blood RNA sample, both TCR alpha and TCR beta chains were sequenced. Per the authors' processing: The median number of TCRs per sample was roughly 100,000, ranging from 23,224 to 690,600. The Decombinator software suite was used to annotate the V, J and CDR3 of the TCR reads. Every sample was subsampled to the same number of TCRs (28,000) for the PS versus PT1 abundance plots. Expanded TCRs were defined as absent before sensitization and observed at least eight times at the 2-week time point. In-frame beta chains were kept once TCRdb had trimmed the public reads at Q25 with fastp and called clones with MiXCR. CDR3 protein duplicates are merged, each entry listing the most common genes and DNA. None of the V and J calls come from the authors' own analysis; TCRdb made them. The sample table holds fewer than 85,000 distinct CDR3 sequences, of which roughly a tenth were seen once. Of the sample, around 2.5% falls within the top ten clones.

The trim is 3 bases for V and 0 bases for J, with a gap of 9 bases between the germline ends. CDR1 is given as SGHRS and CDR2 as YFSETQ, both from the germline V gene. The cysteine opens and the phenylalanine closes a CDR3 of 15 amino acids. The sequence is cut down to CDR3 DNA, 45 bases in frame from base 1. What the authors observed across the whole study: Alopecia, a presumed autoimmune disease, was present in all patients, so the immune response of the patients might differ from that of healthy individuals. Repeated subsampling changed both the strength of the expansion versus patch-test correlation and the threshold at which the correlation became significant. A positive correlation was found between the number of PT1 expanded TCRs and patch test score, with significance reached at thresholds 8, 16 and 32 but not 4. Compared with pre-sensitization or healthy control sets, expanded TCRs formed significantly more large CDR3 similarity clusters, which is consistent with antigen-driven responses. DPC sensitization did not change how many TCRs were above 1 in 1000 frequency, and no evidence was found of alterations in global repertoire structure.

The specimen was whole blood, collected in connection with sensitization to the hapten diphenylcyclopropenone (DPC). The sequence derives from a woman in her thirties with alopecia areata. Some clones in this sample may be carry-over from other donors' samples. The chain uses TRBV5-1 and TRBJ1-4; the D gene is unclear. The nucleotide sequence reads TGCGCCAGCAGCTCGGGAGCCACAACTAATGAAAAACTGTTTTTT. Translated, it reads CASSSGATTNEKLFF.